This T cell receptor beta chain originates from a study of metastatic and nonmetastatic thyroid tumors. Study summary: Comparison of repertoires was carried out across blood and tumor or nodule tissue from malignant and benign thyroid patients. Overall study results and limits: Malignant thyroid tumors reportedly exceeded benign nodules significantly in TCR beta diversity, with the difference appearing in blood and tumor.

This clone is medium-sized in the sample. The antigen is not known. Authors' methods: Construction of a distant-metastasis classifier for papillary thyroid cancer relied on CDR3 differences across clinicopathological groups. With MiXCR, TCRdb called clones anew from the PCR reads. V and J calls and clone size were set by TCRdb, not the authors. The sample lists 20,000 to 25,000 clones, around 11% occurring once. All patients were treatment-naive before thyroid surgery. The receptor was isolated from a female donor with papillary thyroid cancer or a benign thyroid nodule (not recorded which). Some clones in this sample may be carry-over from other donors' samples. Sequences were obtained from blood.

The CDR3 DNA sequence: TGTGCCAGCAGTGACTCGACTAGCGGGAGCAATGAGCAGTTCTTC. This encodes CASSDSTSGSNEQFF. The V gene is TRBV6-4, the J gene TRBJ2-1, with TRBD2 matching 12 bases. The CDR3 contains 15 residues. Germline-derived CDR1 and CDR2 are MRHNA and SNTAGT. Trimming took 0 bases from V and 6 from J; bases not matched to a gene: 0.